One TCR beta chain is described in this entry. TCR beta CDR3 sequences were amplified from RNA transcripts. HTBI primers were employed in a first-round RT-PCR of the TCR CDR3. TCRdb redid the calling of the multiplex PCR reads with MiXCR, one entry per CDR3 protein. The sample lists approximately 370,000 distinct CDR3 sequences, roughly 17% occurring once. The data originate from a study of T cells in Graves' hyperthyroidism and ophthalmopathy. Clinical symptoms, serum thyroxine and TRAb, thyroid ultrasound and orbital computed tomography were used for the diagnoses. When hyperthyroidism was first diagnosed, the blood sample was taken, preceding any ophthalmopathy symptoms. The source is a woman in her 30s with Graves' hyperthyroidism that later progressed to Graves' ophthalmopathy. Specimen: blood.

CDR3 residues: CASSPDRFSGNTIYF. The CDR3 DNA is TGTGCCAGCAGCCCTGACAGATTCTCTGGAAACACCATATATTTT. This sequence joins TRBV5-4 and TRBJ1-3, with D maybe TRBD1 (5 bases). The V gene's germline CDR1 is SGHNT and CDR2 YYREEE (reference sequence). V lost 4 bases and J 0 bases, leaving 11 bases between the germline ends. This CDR3 comprises 15 residues.